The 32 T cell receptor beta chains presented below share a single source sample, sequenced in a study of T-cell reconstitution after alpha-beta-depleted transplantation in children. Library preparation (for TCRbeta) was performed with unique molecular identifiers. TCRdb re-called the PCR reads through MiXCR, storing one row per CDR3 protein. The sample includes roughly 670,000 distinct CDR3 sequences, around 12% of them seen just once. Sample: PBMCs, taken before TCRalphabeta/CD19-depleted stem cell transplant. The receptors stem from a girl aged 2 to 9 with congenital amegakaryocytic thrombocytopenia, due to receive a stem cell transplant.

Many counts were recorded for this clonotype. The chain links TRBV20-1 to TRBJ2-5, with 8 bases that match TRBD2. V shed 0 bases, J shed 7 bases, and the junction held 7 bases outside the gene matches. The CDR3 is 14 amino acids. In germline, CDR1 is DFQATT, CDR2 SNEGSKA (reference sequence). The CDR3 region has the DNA TGCAGTGCTAGAGATGTGACGGGAGGGGGGACCCAGTACTTC. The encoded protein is CSARDVTGGGTQYF.

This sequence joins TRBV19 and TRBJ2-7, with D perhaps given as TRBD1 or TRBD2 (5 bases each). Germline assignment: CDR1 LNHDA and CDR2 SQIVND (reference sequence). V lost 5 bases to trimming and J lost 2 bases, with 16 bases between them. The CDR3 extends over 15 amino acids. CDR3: CASSPDNTGPYEQYF. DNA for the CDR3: TGTGCCAGTAGTCCCGACAACACGGGGCCCTACGAGCAGTACTTC.

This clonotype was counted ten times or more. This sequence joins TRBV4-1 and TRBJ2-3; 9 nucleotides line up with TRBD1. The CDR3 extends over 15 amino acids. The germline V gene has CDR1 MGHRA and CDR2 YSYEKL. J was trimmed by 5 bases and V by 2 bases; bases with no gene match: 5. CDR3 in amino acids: CASSQRTGVVDTQYF. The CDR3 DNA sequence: TGCGCCAGCAGCCAACGGACAGGGGTAGTAGATACGCAGTATTTT.

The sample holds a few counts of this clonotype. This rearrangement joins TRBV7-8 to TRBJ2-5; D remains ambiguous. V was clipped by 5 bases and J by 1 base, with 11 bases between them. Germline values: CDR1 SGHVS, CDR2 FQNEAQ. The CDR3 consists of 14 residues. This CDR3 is CASSAHPGQETQYF. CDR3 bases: TGTGCCAGCAGCGCTCATCCGGGCCAAGAGACCCAGTACTTC.

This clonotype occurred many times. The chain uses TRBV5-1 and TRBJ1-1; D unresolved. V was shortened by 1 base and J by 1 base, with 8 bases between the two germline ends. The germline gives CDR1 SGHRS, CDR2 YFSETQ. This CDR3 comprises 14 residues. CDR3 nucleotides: TGCGCCAGCAGCTTGTCGCCCCGGAACACTGAAGCTTTCTTT. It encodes CASSLSPRNTEAFF.

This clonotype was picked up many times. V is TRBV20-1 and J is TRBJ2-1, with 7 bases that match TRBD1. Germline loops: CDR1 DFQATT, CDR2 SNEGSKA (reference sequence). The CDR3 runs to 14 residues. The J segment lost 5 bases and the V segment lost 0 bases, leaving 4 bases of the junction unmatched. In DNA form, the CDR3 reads TGCAGTGCTAGAGAACCGACAGGGAACAATGAGCAGTTCTTC. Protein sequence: CSAREPTGNNEQFF.

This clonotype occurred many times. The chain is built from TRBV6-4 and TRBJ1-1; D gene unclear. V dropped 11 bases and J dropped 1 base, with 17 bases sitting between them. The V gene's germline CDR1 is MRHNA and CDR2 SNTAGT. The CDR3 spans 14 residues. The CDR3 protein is CARPPVAKNTEAFF. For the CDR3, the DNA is TGTGCCCGCCCCCCTGTAGCCAAGAACACTGAAGCTTTCTTT.

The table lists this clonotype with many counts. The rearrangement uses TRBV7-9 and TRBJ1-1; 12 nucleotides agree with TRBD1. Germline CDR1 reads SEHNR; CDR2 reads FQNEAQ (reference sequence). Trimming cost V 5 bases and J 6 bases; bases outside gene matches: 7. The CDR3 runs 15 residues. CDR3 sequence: CASSTWDRGLSEAFF. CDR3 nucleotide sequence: TGTGCCAGCAGCACCTGGGACAGGGGGCTTTCTGAAGCTTTCTTT.

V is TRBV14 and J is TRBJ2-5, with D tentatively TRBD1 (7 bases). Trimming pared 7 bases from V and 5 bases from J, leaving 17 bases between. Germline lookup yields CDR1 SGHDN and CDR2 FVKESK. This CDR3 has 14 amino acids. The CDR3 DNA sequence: TGTGCCAGCAACGGAGGAGGGGGCCGCGAGACCCAGTACTTC. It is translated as CASNGGGGRETQYF. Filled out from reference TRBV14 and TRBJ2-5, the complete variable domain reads EAGVTQFPSHSVIEKGQTVTLRCDPISGHDNLYWYRRVMGKEIKFLLHFVKESKQDESGMPNNRFLAERTGGTYSTLKVQPAELEDSGVYFCASNGGGGRETQYFGPGTRLLVL.

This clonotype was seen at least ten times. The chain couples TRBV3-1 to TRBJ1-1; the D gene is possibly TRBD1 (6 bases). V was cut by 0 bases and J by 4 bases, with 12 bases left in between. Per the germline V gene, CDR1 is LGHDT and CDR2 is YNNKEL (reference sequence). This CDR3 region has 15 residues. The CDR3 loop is CASSQEWGRGTEAFF. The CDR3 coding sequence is TGTGCCAGCAGCCAAGAATGGGGGCGCGGCACTGAAGCTTTCTTT. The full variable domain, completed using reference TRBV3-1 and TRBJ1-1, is DTAVSQTPKYLVTQMGNDKSIKCEQNLGHDTMYWYKQDSKKFLKIMFSYNNKELIINETVPNRFSPKSPDKAHLNLHINSLELGDSAVYFCASSQEWGRGTEAFFGQGTRLTVV.

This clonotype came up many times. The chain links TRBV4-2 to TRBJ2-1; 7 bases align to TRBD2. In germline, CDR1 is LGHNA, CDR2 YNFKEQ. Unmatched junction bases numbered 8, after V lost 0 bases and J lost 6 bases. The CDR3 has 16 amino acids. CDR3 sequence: CASSQEGGRNRNEQFF. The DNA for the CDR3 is TGTGCCAGCAGCCAAGAGGGCGGGAGAAACCGCAATGAGCAGTTCTTC.

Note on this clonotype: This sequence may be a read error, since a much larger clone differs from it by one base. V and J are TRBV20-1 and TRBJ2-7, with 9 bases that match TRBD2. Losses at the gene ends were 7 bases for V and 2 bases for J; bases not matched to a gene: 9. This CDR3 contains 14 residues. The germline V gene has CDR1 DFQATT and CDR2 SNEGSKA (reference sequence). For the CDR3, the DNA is TGCAGTGTTCGAAGACTAGCGGTCGCCTACGAGCAGTACTTC. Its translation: CSVRRLAVAYEQYF.

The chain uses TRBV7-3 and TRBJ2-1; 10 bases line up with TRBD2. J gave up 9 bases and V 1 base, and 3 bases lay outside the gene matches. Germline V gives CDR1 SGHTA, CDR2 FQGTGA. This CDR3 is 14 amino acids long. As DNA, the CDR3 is TGTGCCAGCAGCTTAAGGGCTAGCGGGAGTGAGCAGTTCTTC. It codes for CASSLRASGSEQFF.

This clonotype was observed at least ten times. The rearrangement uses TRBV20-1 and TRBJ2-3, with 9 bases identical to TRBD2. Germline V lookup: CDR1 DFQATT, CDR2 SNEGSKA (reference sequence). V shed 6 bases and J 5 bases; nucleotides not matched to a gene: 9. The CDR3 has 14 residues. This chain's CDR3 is CSAPLAGNVDTQYF. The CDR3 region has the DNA TGCAGTGCCCCCCTAGCGGGAAATGTAGATACGCAGTATTTT.

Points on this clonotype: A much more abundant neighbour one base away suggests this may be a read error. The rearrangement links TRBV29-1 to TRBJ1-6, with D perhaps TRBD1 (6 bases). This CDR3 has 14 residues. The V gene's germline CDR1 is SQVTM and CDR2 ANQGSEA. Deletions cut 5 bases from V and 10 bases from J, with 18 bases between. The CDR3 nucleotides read TGCAGCGTTCGACCACAGGGCTGGGACTCACCCCTCCACTTT. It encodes CSVRPQGWDSPLHF.

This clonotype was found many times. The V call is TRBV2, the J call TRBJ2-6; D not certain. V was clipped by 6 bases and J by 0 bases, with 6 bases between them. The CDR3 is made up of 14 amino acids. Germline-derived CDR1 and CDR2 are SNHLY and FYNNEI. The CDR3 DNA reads TGTGCCAGCAGAGAGCGCTCTGGGGCCAACGTCCTGACTTTC. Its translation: CASRERSGANVLTF.

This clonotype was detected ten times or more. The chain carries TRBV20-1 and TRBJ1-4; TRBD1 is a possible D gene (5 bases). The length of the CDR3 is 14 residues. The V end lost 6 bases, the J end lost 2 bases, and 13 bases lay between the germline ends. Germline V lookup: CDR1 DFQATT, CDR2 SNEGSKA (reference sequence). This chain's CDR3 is CSATKGTTNEKLFF. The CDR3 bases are TGCAGTGCCACGAAAGGGACGACTAATGAAAAACTGTTTTTT.

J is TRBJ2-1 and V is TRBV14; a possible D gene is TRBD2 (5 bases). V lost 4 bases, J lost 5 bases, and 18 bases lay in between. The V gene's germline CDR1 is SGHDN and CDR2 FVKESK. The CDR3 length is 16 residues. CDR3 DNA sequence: TGTGCCAGCAGCCGGGTCGATTATAGCGTTCACAATGAGCAGTTCTTC. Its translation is CASSRVDYSVHNEQFF.

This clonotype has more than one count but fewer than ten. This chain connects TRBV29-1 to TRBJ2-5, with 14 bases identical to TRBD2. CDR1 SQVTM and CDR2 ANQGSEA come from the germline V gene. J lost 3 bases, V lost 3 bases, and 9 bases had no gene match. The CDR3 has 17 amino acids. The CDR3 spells CSVDEVAGLAGEETQYF. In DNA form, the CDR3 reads TGCAGCGTTGACGAGGTCGCGGGACTAGCGGGAGAAGAGACCCAGTACTTC. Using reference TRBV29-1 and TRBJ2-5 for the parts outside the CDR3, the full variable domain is SAVISQKPSRDICQRGTSLTIQCQVDSQVTMMFWYRQQPGQSLTLIATANQGSEATYESGFVIDKFPISRPNLTFSTLTVSNMSPEDSSIYLCSVDEVAGLAGEETQYFGPGTRLLVL.

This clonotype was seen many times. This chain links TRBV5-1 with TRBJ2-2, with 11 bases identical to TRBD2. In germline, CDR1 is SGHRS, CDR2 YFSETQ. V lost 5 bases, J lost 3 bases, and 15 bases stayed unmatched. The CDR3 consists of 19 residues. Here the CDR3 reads CASRSPYGTSGTYTGELFF. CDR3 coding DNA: TGCGCCAGCAGATCGCCCTACGGGACTAGCGGCACTTACACCGGGGAGCTGTTTTTT.

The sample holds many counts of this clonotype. The CDR3 sequence is CASSFGEGDNEQFF. CDR3 DNA sequence: TGCGCCAGCAGCTTCGGGGAGGGAGACAATGAGCAGTTCTTC. The chain is built from TRBV5-1 and TRBJ2-1; 7 bases align to TRBD2. After removal of 2 bases from V and 5 bases from J, the junction contained 4 bases not matched to a gene. This CDR3 has 14 amino acids. Per germline, CDR1 SGHRS and CDR2 YFSETQ. Full variable domain (outside the CDR3, taken from reference TRBV5-1 and TRBJ2-1): KAGVTQTPRYLIKTRGQQVTLSCSPISGHRSVSWYQQTPGQGLQFLFEYFSETQRNKGNFPGRFSGRQFSNSRSEMNVSTLELGDSALYLCASSFGEGDNEQFFGPGTRLTVL.

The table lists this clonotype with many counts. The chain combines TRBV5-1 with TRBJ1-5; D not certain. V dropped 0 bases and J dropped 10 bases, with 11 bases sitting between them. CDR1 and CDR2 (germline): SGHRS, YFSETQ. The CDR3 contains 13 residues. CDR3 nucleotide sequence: TGCGCCAGCAGCTTGGCCGGAGAAGGTCCCCAGCATTTT. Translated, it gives CASSLAGEGPQHF.

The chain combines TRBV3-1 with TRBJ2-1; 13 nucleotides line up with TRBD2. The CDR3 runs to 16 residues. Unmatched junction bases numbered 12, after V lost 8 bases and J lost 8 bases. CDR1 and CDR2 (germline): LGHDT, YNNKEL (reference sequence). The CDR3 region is CASEYGTSGNGYEQFF. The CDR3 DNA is TGTGCCAGCGAATACGGGACTAGCGGGAATGGGTATGAGCAGTTCTTC.

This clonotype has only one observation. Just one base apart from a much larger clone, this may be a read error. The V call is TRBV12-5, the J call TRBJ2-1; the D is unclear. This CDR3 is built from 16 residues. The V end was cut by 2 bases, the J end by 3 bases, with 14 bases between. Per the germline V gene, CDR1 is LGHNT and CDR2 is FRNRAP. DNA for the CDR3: TGTGCTAGTGGTTTGTTAAAAAGCGCCTTCTACAATGAGCAGTTCTTC. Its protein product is CASGLLKSAFYNEQFF.

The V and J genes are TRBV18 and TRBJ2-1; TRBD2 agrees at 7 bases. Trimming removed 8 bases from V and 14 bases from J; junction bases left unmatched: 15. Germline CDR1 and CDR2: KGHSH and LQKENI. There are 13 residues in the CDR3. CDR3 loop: CASLYLAAGREFF. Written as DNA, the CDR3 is TGTGCCAGCCTCTACCTAGCGGCAGGCCGAGAGTTCTTC.

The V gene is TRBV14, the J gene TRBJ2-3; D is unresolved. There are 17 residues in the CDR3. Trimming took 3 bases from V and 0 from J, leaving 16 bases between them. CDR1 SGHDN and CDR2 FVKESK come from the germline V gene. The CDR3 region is CASSHRVEVRSTDTQYF. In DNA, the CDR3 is TGTGCCAGCAGCCATAGAGTAGAAGTCAGAAGCACAGATACGCAGTATTTT.

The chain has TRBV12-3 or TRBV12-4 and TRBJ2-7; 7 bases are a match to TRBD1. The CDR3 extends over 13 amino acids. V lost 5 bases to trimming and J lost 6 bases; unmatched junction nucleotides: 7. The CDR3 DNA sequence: TGTGCCAGCAGTCCTCCGGGACAGACCGAGCAGTACTTC. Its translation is CASSPPGQTEQYF.

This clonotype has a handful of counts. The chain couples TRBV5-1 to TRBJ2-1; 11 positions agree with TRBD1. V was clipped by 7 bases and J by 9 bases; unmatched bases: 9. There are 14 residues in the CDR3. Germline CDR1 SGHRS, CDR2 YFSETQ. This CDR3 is CASSSDRGRGEQFF. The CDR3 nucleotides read TGCGCCAGCTCCTCGGACAGGGGGCGGGGTGAGCAGTTCTTC.

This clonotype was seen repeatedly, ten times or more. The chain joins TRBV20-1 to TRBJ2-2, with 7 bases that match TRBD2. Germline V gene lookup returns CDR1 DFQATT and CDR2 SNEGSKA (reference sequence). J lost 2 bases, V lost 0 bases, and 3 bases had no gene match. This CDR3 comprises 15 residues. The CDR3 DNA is TGCAGTGCTAGAGACGCGGGAGCCAACACCGGGGAGCTGTTTTTT. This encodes CSARDAGANTGELFF.

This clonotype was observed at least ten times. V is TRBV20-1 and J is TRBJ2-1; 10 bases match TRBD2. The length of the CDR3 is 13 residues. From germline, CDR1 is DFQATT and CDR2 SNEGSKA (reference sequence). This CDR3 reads CSAGLAGVNEQFF. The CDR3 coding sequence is TGCAGCGCTGGGCTAGCGGGAGTGAATGAGCAGTTCTTC.

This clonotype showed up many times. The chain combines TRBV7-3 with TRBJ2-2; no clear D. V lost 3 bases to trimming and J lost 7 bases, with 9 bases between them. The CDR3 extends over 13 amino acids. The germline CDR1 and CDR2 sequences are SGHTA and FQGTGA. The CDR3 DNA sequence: TGTGCCAGCAGCTTGGGGTCAGTCGGGGAGCTGTTTTTT. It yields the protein CASSLGSVGELFF.

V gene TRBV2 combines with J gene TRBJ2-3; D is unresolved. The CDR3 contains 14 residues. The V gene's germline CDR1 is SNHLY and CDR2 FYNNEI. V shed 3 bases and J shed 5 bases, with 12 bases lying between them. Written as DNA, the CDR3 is TGTGCCAGCAGTGAGATCAGTCGGGTAGATACGCAGTATTTT. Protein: CASSEISRVDTQYF.